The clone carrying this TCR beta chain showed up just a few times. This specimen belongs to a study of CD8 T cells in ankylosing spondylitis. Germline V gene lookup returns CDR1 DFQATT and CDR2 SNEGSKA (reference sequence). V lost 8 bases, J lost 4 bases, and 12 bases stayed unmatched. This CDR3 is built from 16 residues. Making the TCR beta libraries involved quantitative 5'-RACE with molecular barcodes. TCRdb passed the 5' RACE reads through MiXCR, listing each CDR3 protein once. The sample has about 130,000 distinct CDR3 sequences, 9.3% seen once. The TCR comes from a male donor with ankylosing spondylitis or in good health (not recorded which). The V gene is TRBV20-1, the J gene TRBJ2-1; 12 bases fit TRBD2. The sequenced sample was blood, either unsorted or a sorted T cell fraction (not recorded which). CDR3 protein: CSTTPVGTSGYNEQFF. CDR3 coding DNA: TGCAGTACTACCCCTGTGGGGACTAGCGGGTACAATGAGCAGTTCTTC.